This T cell receptor (beta chain) was recovered during a study of T cells in Graves' hyperthyroidism and ophthalmopathy. CDR3 size: 16 residues. The germline V and J ends were trimmed by 5 bases and 4 bases, with 15 bases remaining between them. Germline V gene data show CDR1 as SGHTA and CDR2 as FQGTGA. RNA transcripts gave rise to amplified TCR beta CDR3 regions. First-round RT-PCR with HTBI primers amplified the TCR CDR3 region. TCRdb re-called the multiplex PCR reads through MiXCR, storing one row per CDR3 protein. Found here are approximately 510,000 distinct CDR3 sequences, about 46% of them singletons; the top ten hold about two fifths. Not enrolled were patients with uncontrolled infection, other autoimmune disease, pregnancy or lactation. Diagnosis relied on clinical symptoms, serum thyroxine and TRAb, thyroid ultrasound and orbital computed tomography. Notes on the study in general: Most clonotypes expanded in thyroid above 0.001 were likewise present in blood.

Notes on this clonotype: Its antigen is unidentified.

The origin of this receptor is an adult woman with Graves' disease, either hyperthyroidism or ophthalmopathy (not recorded which). The chain is built from TRBV7-3 and TRBJ2-6, with a possible D match to TRBD1 (6 bases). The sample was peripheral blood or thyroid tissue (not recorded which). The CDR3 region has the DNA TGTGCCAGCAGCCATACAGGGCCCACCGGGGCCAACGTCCTGACTTTC. It yields the protein CASSHTGPTGANVLTF.